This T cell receptor (beta chain) was sequenced during a study of blood T cell repertoires in COVID-19. At the level of the study: The origin of the acute and convalescent COVID-19 samples was the United States, Italy and Spain. In each case, the material was cDNA or gDNA derived from T cells, B-cell-depleted T cells, or PBMCs.

Some clones are missing from TCRdb's copy, which holds only in-frame ones; the method was immunoSEQ multiplex PCR. Of 120,000 to 150,000 clones listed, around nine tenths are singletons. V dropped 8 bases and J dropped 4; count of bases not matched to a gene: 10. CDR1 is LNHDA, CDR2 SQIVND, per germline (reference sequence). This CDR3 has 14 amino acids. What was sequenced was peripheral blood. The clonotype was recovered from a human donor in a cohort sampled during active COVID-19. V gene TRBV19 combines with J gene TRBJ1-1; 7 bases are a match to TRBD1. This chain's CDR3 is CASRQGPPSTEAFF. The CDR3 bases are TGTGCCAGTCGACAGGGCCCTCCAAGCACTGAAGCTTTCTTT. The whole variable domain, filled in from reference TRBV19 and TRBJ1-1, reads DGGITQSPKYLFRKEGQNVTLSCEQNLNHDAMYWYRQDPGQGLRLIYYSQIVNDFQKGDIAEGYSVSREKKESFPLTVTSAQKNPTAFYLCASRQGPPSTEAFFGQGTRLTVV.